A single sample gave rise to the 3 T cell receptor beta chains below, sequenced in a study of breast tumors, draining lymph nodes, adjacent tissues. Samples came from axillary lymph nodes draining the breast cancer. TCRdb fed the multiplex PCR reads into MiXCR, producing one record per CDR3 protein. There are approximately 130,000 distinct CDR3 sequences in the sample; 21% occur only once, and around 2.2% lies in the top ten. Material for sequencing was axillary lymph node tissue. All receptors derive from a female donor with breast cancer. Some clones in this sample may be carry-over from other donors' samples.

This clonotype has a count of ten or more. This chain joins TRBV30 and TRBJ1-2, with D possibly being TRBD1 (6 bases). The length of the CDR3 is 13 residues. The germline V gene has CDR1 GTSNPN and CDR2 SVGIG (reference sequence). V was shortened by 0 bases and J by 6 bases, with 11 bases between the two germline ends. The CDR3 DNA reads as TGTGCCTGGAGTGTACTTAGGGGGAATGGCTACACCTTC. Protein product: CAWSVLRGNGYTF.

There are many counts of this clonotype. The chain carries TRBV7-3 and TRBJ2-1; 7 bases match TRBD2. Germline CDR1 and CDR2: SGHTA and FQGTGA. CDR3 length equals 15 residues. The V and J ends lost 5 bases and 5 bases, in that order; junction bases with no gene match: 9. DNA of the CDR3: TGTGCCAGCAGCCCAGGGAGGGCCGCAAACAATGAGCAGTTCTTC. Amino acids: CASSPGRAANNEQFF.

Remarks on this clonotype: This may arise from a read error, as a much more abundant clone is one base away. The J gene is TRBJ2-1, the V gene TRBV9; TRBD2 might be the D (5 bases). The length of the CDR3 is 14 residues. Looked up from germline, CDR1 is SGDLS and CDR2 is YYNGEE. The CDR3 reads CASGVEGLRNEQFF. The CDR3 DNA follows: TGTGCCAGCGGCGTAGAGGGTTTGCGCAATGAGCAGTTCTTC.